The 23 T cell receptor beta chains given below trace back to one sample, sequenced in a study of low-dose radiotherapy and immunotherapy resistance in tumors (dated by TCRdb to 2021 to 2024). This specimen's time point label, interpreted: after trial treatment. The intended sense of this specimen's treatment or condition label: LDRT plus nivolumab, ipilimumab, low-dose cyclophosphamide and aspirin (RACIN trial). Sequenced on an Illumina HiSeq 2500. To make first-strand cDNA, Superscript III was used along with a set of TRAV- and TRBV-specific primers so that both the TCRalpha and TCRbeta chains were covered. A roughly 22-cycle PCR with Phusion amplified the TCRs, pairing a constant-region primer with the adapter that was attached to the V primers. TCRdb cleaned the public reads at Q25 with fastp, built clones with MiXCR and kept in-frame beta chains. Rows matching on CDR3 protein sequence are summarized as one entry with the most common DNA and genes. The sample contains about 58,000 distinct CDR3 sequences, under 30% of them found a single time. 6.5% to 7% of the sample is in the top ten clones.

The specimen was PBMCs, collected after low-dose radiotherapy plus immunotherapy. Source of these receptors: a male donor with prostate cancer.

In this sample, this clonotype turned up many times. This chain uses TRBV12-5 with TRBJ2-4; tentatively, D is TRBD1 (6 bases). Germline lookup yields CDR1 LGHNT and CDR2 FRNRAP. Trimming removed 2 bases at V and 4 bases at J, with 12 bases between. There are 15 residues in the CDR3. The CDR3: CASGLPQGSKNIQYF. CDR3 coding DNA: TGTGCTAGTGGTTTGCCGCAGGGGTCTAAAAACATTCAGTACTTC.

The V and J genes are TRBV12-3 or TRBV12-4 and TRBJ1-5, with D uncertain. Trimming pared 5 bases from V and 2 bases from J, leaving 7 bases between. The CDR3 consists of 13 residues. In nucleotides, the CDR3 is TGTGCCAGCAGTCGGAATGGCAATCAGCCCCAGCATTTT. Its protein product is CASSRNGNQPQHF.

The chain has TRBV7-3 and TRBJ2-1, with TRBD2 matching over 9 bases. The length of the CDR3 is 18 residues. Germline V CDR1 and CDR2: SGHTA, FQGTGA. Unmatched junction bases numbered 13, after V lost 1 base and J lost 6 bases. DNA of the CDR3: TGTGCCAGCAGCTTAAGCCTAGCGGGGCCGCTAGGGGGCAATGAGCAGTTCTTC. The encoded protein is CASSLSLAGPLGGNEQFF.

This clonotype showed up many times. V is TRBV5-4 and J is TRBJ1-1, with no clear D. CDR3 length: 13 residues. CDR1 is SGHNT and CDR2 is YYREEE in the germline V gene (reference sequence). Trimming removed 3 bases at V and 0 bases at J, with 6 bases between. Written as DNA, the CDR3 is TGTGCCAGCAGCTACGCTATGAACACTGAAGCTTTCTTT. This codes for CASSYAMNTEAFF.

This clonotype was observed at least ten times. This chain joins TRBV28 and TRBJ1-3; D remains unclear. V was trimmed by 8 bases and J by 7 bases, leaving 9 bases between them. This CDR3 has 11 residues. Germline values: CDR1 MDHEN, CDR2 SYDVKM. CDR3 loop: CASAFGNTIYF. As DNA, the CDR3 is TGTGCCAGCGCATTTGGGAACACCATATATTTT.

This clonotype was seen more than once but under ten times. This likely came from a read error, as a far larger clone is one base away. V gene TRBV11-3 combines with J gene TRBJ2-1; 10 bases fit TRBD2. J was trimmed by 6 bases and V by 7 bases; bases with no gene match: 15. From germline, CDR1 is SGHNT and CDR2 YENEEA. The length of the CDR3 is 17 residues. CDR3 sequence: CASTNQGTSGALNEQFF. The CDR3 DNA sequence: TGTGCCAGCACCAACCAGGGAACTAGCGGGGCACTCAATGAGCAGTTCTTC.

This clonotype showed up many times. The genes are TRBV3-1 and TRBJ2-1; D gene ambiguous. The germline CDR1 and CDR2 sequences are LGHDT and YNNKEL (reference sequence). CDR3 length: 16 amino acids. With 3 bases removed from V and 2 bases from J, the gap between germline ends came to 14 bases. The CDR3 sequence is CASSQIVQTPYNEQFF. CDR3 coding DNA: TGTGCCAGCAGCCAGATAGTCCAAACCCCCTACAATGAGCAGTTCTTC.

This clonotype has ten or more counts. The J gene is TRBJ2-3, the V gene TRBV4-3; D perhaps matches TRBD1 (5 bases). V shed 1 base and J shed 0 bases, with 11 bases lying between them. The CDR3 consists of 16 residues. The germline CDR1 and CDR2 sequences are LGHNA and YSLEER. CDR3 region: CASSQVQRQSTDTQYF. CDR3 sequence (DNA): TGCGCCAGCAGCCAAGTGCAGCGACAGAGCACAGATACGCAGTATTTT.

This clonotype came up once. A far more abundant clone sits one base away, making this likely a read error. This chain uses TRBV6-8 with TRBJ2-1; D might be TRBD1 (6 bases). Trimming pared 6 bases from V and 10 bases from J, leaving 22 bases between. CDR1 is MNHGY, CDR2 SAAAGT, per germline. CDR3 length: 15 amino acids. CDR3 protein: CASSAKGGSYREQFF. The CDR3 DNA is TGTGCCAGCAGCGCCAAAGGGGGTAGCTATAGAGAGCAGTTCTTC.

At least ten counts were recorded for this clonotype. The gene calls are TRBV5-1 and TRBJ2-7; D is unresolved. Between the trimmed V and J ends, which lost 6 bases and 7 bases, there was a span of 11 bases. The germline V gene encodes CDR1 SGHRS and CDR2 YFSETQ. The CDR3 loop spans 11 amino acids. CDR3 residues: CASKKGLEQYF. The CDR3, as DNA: TGCGCCAGCAAAAAGGGCCTGGAGCAGTACTTC. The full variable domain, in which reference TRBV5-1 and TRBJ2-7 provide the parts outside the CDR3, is KAGVTQTPRYLIKTRGQQVTLSCSPISGHRSVSWYQQTPGQGLQFLFEYFSETQRNKGNFPGRFSGRQFSNSRSEMNVSTLELGDSALYLCASKKGLEQYFGPGTRLTVT.

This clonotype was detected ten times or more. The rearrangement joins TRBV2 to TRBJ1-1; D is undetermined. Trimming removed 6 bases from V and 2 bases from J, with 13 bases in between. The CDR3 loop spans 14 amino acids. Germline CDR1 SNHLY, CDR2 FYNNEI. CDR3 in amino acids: CASRDPESNTEAFF. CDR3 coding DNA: TGTGCCAGCAGAGACCCCGAAAGTAACACTGAAGCTTTCTTT.

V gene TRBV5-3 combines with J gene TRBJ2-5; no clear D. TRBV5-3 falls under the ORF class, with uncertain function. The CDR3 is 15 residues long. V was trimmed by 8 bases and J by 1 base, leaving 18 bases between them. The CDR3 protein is CASSRTAWGQETQYF. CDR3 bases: TGTGCCAGCAGCCGAACAGCCTGGGGCCAAGAGACCCAGTACTTC.

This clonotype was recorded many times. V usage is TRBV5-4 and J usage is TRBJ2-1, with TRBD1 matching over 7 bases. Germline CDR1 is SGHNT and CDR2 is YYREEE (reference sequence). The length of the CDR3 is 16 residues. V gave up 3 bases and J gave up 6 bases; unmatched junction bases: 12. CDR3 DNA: TGTGCCAGCAGCTACCCACAGGGGTATGAGGGCAATGAGCAGTTCTTC. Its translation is CASSYPQGYEGNEQFF.

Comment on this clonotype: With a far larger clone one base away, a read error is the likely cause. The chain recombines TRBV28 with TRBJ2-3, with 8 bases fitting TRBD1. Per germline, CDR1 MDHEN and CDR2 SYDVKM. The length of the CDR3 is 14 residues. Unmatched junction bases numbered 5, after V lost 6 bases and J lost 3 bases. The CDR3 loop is CASSRGQGTDTQYF. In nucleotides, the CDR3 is TGTGCCAGCAGCCGAGGACAGGGAACAGATACGCAGTATTTT.

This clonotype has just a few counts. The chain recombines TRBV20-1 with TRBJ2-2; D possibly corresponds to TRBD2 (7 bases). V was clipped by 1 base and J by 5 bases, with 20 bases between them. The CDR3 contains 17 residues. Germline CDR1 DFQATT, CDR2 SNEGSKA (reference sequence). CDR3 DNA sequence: TGCAGTGCTAGAGCCCTGGGGGGGGGGCTGGGGACCGGGGAGCTGTTTTTT. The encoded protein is CSARALGGGLGTGELFF.

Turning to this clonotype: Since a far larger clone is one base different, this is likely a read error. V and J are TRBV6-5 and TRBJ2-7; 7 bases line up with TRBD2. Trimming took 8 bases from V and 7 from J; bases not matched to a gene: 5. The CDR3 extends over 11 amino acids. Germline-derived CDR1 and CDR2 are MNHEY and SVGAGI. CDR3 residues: CASGRGNEQYF. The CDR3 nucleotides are TGTGCCAGCGGGAGGGGCAATGAGCAGTACTTC.

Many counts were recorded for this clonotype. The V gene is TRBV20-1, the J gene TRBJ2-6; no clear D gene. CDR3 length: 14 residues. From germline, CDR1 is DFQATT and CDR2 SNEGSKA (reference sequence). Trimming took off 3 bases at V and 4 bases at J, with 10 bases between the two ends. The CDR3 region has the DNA TGCAGTGCTAGTTGGGGTTACGGGGCCAACGTCCTGACTTTC. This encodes CSASWGYGANVLTF.

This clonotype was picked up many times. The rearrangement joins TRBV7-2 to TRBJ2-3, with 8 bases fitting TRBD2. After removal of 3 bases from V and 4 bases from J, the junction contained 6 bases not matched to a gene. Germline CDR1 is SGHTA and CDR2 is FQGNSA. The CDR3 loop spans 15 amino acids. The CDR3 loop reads CASSFIAGTSDTQYF. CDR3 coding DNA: TGTGCCAGCAGCTTTATAGCGGGGACCTCAGATACGCAGTATTTT. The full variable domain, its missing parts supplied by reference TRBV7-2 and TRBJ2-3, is GAGVSQSPSNKVTEKGKDVELRCDPISGHTALYWYRQSLGQGLEFLIYFQGNSAPDKSGLPSDRFSAERTGGSVSTLTIQRTQQEDSAVYLCASSFIAGTSDTQYFGPGTRLTVL.

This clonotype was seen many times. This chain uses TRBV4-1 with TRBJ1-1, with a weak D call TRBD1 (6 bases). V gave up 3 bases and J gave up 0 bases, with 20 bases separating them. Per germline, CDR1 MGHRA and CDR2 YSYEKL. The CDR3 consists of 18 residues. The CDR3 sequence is CASSQFRPLTGLNTEAFF. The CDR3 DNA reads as TGCGCCAGCAGCCAGTTCCGGCCCTTGACAGGTTTGAACACTGAAGCTTTCTTT.

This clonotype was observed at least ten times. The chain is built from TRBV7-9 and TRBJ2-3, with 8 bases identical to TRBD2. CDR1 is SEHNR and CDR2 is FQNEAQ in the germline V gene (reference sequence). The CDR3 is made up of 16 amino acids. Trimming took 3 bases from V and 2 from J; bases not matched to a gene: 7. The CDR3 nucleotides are TGTGCCAGCAGCTTCGGGGGGGCAGGTTACACAGATACGCAGTATTTT. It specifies CASSFGGAGYTDTQYF.

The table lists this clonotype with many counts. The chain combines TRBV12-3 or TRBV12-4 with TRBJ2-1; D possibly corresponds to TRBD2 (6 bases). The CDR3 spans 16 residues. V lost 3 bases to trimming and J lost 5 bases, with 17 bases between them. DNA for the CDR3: TGTGCCAGCAGTTTCCCCGGTGGAGGGGAAGACAATGAGCAGTTCTTC. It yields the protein CASSFPGGGEDNEQFF.

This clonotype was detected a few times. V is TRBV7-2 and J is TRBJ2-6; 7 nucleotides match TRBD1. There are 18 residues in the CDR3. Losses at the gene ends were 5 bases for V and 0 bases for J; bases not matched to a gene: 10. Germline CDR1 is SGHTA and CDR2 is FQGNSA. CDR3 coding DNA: TGTGCCAGCAGCCGCCGGGACAGACAAGACTCTGGGGCCAACGTCCTGACTTTC. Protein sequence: CASSRRDRQDSGANVLTF.

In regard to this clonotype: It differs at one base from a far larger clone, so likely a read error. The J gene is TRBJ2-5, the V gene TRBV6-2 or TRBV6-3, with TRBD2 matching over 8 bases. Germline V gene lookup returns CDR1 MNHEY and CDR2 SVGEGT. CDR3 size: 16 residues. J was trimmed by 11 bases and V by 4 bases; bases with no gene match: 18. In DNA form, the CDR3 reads TGTGCCAGCAGTTCCGATATAGCGGGGCGCTACAATGAGCAGTACTTC. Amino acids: CASSSDIAGRYNEQYF.